This TCR beta chain was captured by sequencing in a study of Ad26.COV2.S vaccination and SARS-CoV-2 variants. The overall study: Trial arm assignment for the donor was COV1001 Ad26.COV2.S. By the intramuscular route, Ad26.COV2.S was given once, or twice 56 days apart.

The protocol was immunoSEQ multiplex PCR, while the TCRdb copy is restricted to in-frame clones and leaves out a portion. Found here are approximately 400,000 clones, about 85% of them singletons; the top ten hold about 3.3%. Sample treatment: roughly 20 received Ad26.COV2.S at low or high dose, single or two shots; five or six received placebo; per-sample allocation not given. The investigators took samples on day 63 after the first vaccine or placebo injection. The donor was a Boston adult aged 18-55 years. Germline CDR1 and CDR2: SGHKS and YYEKEE (reference sequence). The germline V and J ends were trimmed by 0 bases and 4 bases, with 10 bases remaining between them. This CDR3 has 14 amino acids.

The sequence was obtained from a person between 18 and 60 years old who received the Ad26.COV2.S COVID-19 vaccine or a placebo. The sample in question was peripheral blood, obtained in a trial of Ad26.COV2.S vaccine versus placebo. The chain joins TRBV5-5 to TRBJ1-2, with D possibly being TRBD1 (6 bases). This CDR3 is CASSLEGQIYGYTF. For the CDR3, the DNA is TGTGCCAGCAGCTTGGAGGGACAAATCTATGGCTACACCTTC.